This T cell receptor beta chain was captured in a study of T cell responses to AZD1222 COVID-19 vaccine. Sequenced by immunoSEQ multiplex PCR; TCRdb stores in-frame clones only, minus some. The sample shows roughly 46,000 clones, approximately 90% of them seen only once. As concerns this clone: Antigen specificity is unknown.

General observations from the study: Females made up more of the donors, who were largely white British, and clonal diversity may have come out too low. Nearly half of spike-specific TCRs reportedly target unmutated variant regions. Spike regions recognized by vaccine-associated CD4 TCRs spanned the protein, led by 160-218 and 743-854. Just a handful of AZD1222 recipients tested seropositive at baseline.

The CDR3 has 17 amino acids. From germline, CDR1 is LNHDA and CDR2 SQIVND (reference sequence). Trimming shortened V by 5 bases and J by 4 bases, and 21 bases separated the two germline ends. The V and J genes are TRBV19 and TRBJ2-1, with D possibly matching TRBD1 (5 bases). The specimen was peripheral blood, collected 28 days after the second AZD1222 dose. This TCR was recovered from an adult who received the AZD1222 COVID-19 vaccine. DNA for the CDR3: TGTGCCAGTAGTCCTACCTGGACACCCTACCTGTACAATGAGCAGTTCTTC. This translates into CASSPTWTPYLYNEQFF.